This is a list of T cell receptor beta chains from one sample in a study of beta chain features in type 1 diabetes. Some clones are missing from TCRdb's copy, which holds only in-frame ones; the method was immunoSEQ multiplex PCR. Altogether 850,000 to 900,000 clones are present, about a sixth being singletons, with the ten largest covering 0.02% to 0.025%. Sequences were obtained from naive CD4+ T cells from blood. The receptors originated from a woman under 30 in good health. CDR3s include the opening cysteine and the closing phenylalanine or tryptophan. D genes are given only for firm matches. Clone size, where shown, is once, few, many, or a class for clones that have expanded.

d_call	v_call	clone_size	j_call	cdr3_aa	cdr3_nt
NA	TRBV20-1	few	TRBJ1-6	CSARSQATLHF	TGCAGTGCTAGGTCCCAGGCCACCCTCCACTTT
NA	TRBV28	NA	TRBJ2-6	CASSMGTSGANVLTF	TGTGCCAGCAGCATGGGCACTTCTGGGGCCAACGTCCTGACTTTC
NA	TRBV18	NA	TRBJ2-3	CASSPLGSTDTQYF	TGTGCCAGCTCACCTCTAGGCAGCACAGATACGCAGTATTTT
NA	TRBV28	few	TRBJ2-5	CASSPADQETQYF	TGTGCCAGCAGCCCGGCGGACCAAGAGACCCAGTACTTC
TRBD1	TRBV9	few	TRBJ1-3	CASSPGQGFGNTIYF	TGTGCCAGCAGTCCGGGACAGGGATTTGGAAACACCATATATTTT
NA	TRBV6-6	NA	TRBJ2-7	CASSQSYEQYF	TGTGCCAGCAGTCAATCCTACGAGCAGTACTTC
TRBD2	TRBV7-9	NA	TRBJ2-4	CASSLSSGGVHIQYF	TGTGCCAGCAGCTTATCGTCGGGAGGGGTGCACATTCAGTACTTC
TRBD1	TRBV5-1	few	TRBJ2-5	CASSPGTGLLQETQYF	TGCGCCAGCAGCCCCGGGACAGGGCTACTCCAAGAGACCCAGTACTTC
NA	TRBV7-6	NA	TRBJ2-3	CASSLAQTDTQYF	TGTGCCAGCAGCTTAGCGCAGACAGATACGCAGTATTTT
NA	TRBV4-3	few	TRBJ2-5	CASSQDPPPVYQETQYF	TGCGCCAGCAGCCAAGATCCCCCCCCAGTGTACCAAGAGACCCAGTACTTC
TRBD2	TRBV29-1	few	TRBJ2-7	CSVLMTSGYGSQYF	TGCAGCGTTTTAATGACTAGCGGGTACGGAAGCCAGTACTTC
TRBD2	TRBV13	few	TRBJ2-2	CASSLVASGSLTGELFF	TGTGCCAGCAGCTTAGTAGCTAGCGGGAGCCTGACCGGGGAGCTGTTTTTT
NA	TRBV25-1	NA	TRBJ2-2	CASSYSDYTGELFF	TGTGCCAGCAGTTATAGCGACTACACCGGGGAGCTGTTTTTT
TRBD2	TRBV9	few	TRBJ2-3	CASSADVGLASDTQYF	TGTGCCAGCAGCGCCGACGTGGGACTAGCGTCGGATACGCAGTATTTT
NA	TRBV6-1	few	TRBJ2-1	CASSKDRKTYNEQFF	TGTGCCAGCAGTAAGGACAGAAAAACCTACAATGAGCAGTTCTTC
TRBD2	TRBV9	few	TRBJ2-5	CASSVGSSGGETQYF	TGTGCCAGCAGCGTAGGTAGTAGCGGGGGGGAGACCCAGTACTTC
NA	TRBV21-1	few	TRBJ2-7	CASSKTAAGGLYEQYF	TGTGCCAGCAGCAAAACCGCAGCGGGAGGTCTCTACGAGCAGTACTTC
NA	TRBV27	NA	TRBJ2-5	CASSLAGKFETQYF	TGTGCCAGCAGTTTAGCAGGGAAATTTGAGACCCAGTACTTC
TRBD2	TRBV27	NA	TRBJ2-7	CASSLKGDYEQCF	TGTGCCAGCAGTTTAAAAGGGGACTACGAGCAGTGCTTC
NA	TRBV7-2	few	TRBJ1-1	CASSPQLNTEAFF	TGTGCCAGCAGCCCCCAATTGAACACTGAAGCTTTCTTT
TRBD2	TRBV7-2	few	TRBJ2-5	CASSLGGGMGTQYF	TGTGCCAGCAGCTTAGGGGGAGGGATGGGGACCCAGTACTTC
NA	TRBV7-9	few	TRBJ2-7	CASSPTGYEQYF	TGTGCCAGCAGCCCTACCGGCTACGAGCAGTACTTC
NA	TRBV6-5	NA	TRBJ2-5	CASSPEYGSKETQYF	TGTGCCAGCAGTCCCGAGTACGGGAGTAAAGAGACCCAGTACTTC